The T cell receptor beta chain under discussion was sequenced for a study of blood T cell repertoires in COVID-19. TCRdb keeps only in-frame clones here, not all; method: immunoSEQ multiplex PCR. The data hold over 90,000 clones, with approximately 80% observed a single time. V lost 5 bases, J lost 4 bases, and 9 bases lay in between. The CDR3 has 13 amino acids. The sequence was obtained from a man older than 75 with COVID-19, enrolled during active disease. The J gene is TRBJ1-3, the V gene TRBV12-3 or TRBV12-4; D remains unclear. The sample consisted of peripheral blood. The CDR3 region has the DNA TGTGCCAGCAGTAACCGTACAGGAAACACCATATATTTT. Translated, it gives CASSNRTGNTIYF.